A selection of T cell receptor beta chains follows, all from one sample in a study of T cell changes during pregnancy in multiple sclerosis. The data were produced by immunoSEQ multiplex PCR, yet TCRdb's version contains in-frame clones alone and is incomplete. The repertoire has approximately 97,000 clones, 75% to 95% of them found once; the top ten carry under 0.8%. The material was peripheral blood, obtained in the second trimester of pregnancy. These receptors originate from a female donor in good health, enrolled as a control in a pregnancy study. The conserved cysteine and the conserved F or W are not part of the CDR3 here. Some rows mark clone size as missing; the rest say once, few, many or name a class of expanded clone.

TRBJ2-6 TRBV19 16 . ASSSGQITRSGANVLT
TRBJ2-3 TRBV6-5 14 . ASSYGAGEGADTQY
TRBJ1-1 TRBV7-9 13 . ASSSRTGSSSEAF
TRBJ1-5 TRBV7-9 13 . ATDRGPPGDQPQH
TRBJ1-2 TRBV28 13 . ASSLTRSGGYGYT
TRBJ2-5 TRBV7-9 12 . ASSQTRAQETQY
TRBJ1-3 TRBV4-3 15 . ASSQEVQPGSGNTIY
TRBJ1-1 TRBV28 12 . ASTLVRAGTEAF
TRBJ1-4 TRBV4-3 14 . ASSQEAWGGNEKLF
TRBJ2-1 TRBV6-1 13 . ASTIPRGPTDEQF
TRBJ2-2 TRBV7-2 14 . ASSLRGRVGTGELF
TRBJ2-7 TRBV11-2 12 once ASSSLGGPGEQY
TRBJ1-1 TRBV30 14 . AWSVPSEGLHTEAF
TRBJ2-2 TRBV2 11 . ASQTSRTGELF
TRBJ2-7 TRBV5-4 11 . ASSLQRGNEQY
TRBJ1-1 TRBV9 12 . ASSAGRTNTEAF
TRBJ2-2 TRBV5-1 14 once ASSLASLAGTGELF
TRBJ2-3 TRBV5-1 15 . ASSLLGGGAGTDTQY
TRBJ1-6 TRBV5-1 12 . ASSLGRDNSPLH
TRBJ2-1 TRBV7-7 13 . ASSGGTDRYNEQF
TRBJ2-7 TRBV11-2 16 . ASSPQTSGRANSYEQY
TRBJ1-2 TRBV19 15 . ASSPHTPGQGNYGYT
TRBJ1-1 TRBV6-5 13 . ASSYSTGRGTEAF
TRBJ1-3 TRBV6-6 14 . ASSRGGRISGNTIY
TRBJ2-1 TRBV27 13 . ASREGTSSYNEQF
TRBJ1-4 TRBV7-2 13 . ASSFGLRGGEKLF
TRBJ2-3 TRBV11-2 12 . ASSSGIFTDTQY
TRBJ2-1 TRBV6-5 13 . ASSPGDRDYNEQF
TRBJ1-4 TRBV7-6 17 . ASSKPGAGSTLSPEKLF
TRBJ2-1 TRBV4-1 13 . ASSQDYSGGYEQF
TRBJ1-2 TRBV19 10 . ASGILQGGLT
TRBJ2-5 TRBV27 13 . ASTQLAGGGETQY